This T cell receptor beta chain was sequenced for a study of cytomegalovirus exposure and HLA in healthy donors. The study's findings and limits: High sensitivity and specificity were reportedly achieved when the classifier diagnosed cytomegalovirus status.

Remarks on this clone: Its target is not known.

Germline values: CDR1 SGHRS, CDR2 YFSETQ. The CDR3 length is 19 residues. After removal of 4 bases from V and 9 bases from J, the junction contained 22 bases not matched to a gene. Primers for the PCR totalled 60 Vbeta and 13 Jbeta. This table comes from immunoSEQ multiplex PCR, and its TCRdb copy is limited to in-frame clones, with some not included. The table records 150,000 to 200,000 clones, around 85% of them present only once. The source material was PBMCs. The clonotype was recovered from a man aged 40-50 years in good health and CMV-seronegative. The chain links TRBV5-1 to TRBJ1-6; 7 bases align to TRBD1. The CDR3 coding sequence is TGCGCCAGCAGCCAGGTCGATCGAGATGGAGCCAGGGGGACTTCACCCCTCCACTTT. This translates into CASSQVDRDGARGTSPLHF.